Here is one TCR beta chain with its context. The sample is drawn from a study of blood T cell repertoires in COVID-19. Study details: Specimens from acute and convalescent COVID-19 originated in the United States, Italy and Spain.

Seattle's cohort entered during active infection and was followed longitudinally. Source study methods: From reference gene primer amplification, estimates of nucleated cell counts were derived. Libraries were prepared by immunoSEQ multiplex PCR; TCRdb keeps only in-frame clonotypes and omits some of them. V and J calls and clone size follow that table, whereas D and trimming were derived from the DNA. This sample carries 95,000 to 150,000 clones, around 74% of them seen once, and the ten largest clones take approximately 5.9%. The receptor comes from an elderly man with COVID-19, enrolled during active disease. Sequenced material: peripheral blood.

The CDR3 region is CASSTNRGLDYGYTF. The CDR3 region has the DNA TGTGCCAGCAGCACCAACAGGGGGCTAGACTATGGCTACACCTTC. The chain carries TRBV5-4 and TRBJ1-2; 9 bases map to TRBD1. CDR1 is SGHNT and CDR2 is YYREEE in the germline V gene (reference sequence). V was clipped by 4 bases and J by 3 bases; unmatched bases: 7. There are 15 residues in the CDR3.